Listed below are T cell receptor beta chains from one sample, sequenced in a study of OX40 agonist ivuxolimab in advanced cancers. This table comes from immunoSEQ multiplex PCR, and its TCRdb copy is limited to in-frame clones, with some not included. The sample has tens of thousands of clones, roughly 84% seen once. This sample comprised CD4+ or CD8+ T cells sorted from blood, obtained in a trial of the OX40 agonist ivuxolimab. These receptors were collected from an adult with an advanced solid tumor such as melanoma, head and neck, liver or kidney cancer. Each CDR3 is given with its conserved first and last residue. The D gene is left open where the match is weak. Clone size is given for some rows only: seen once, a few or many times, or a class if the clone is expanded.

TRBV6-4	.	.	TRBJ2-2	TGTGCCAGCAGTGACAGGGACACCGGGGAGCTGTTTTTT	CASSDRDTGELFF
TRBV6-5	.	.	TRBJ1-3	TGTGCCAGCGGACTCATCTCTGGAAACACCATATATTTT	CASGLISGNTIYF
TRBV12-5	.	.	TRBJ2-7	TGTGCTAGTGGTTTGGTACTTTCAGGAGACTACGAGCAGTACTTC	CASGLVLSGDYEQYF
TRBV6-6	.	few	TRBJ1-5	TGTGCCAGCAGTTCGGGTGTACGGCAGCCCCAGCATTTT	CASSSGVRQPQHF
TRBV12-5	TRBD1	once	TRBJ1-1	TGTGCTAGTGGTTTGGTTCGTGGACAGGGGGTATCTGACACTGAAGCTTTCTTT	CASGLVRGQGVSDTEAFF
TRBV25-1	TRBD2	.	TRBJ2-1	TGTGCCAGCAGTCTTAGCGGGGGGGACAATGAGCAGTTCTTC	CASSLSGGDNEQFF
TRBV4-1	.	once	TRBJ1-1	TGCGCCAGCAGCTCCCCCCGGGGAAGAATGAACACTGAAGCTTTCTTT	CASSSPRGRMNTEAFF
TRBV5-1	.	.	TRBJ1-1	TGCGCCAGCAGCTTGGACGGAGCTAACACTGAAGCTTTCTTT	CASSLDGANTEAFF
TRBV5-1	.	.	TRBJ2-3	TGCGCCAGCAGCTTGGTTTACGGCACAGATACGCAGTATTTT	CASSLVYGTDTQYF
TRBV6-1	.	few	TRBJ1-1	TGTGCCAGCAGTGAAAGCTTTACTGAAGCTTTCTTT	CASSESFTEAFF
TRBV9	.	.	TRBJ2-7	TGTGCCAGCAGCCTGGACAGTCCCGACGAGCAGTACTTC	CASSLDSPDEQYF
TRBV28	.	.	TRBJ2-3	TGTGCCAGCAGCCTACGGACTCAGAGGACGCAGTATTTT	CASSLRTQRTQYF
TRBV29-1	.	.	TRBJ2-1	TGCAGCGTTGAACTAGCGAATGAGCAGTTCTTC	CSVELANEQFF
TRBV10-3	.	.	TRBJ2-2	TGTGCCATCAGTGATGGGTTGATCCGGGAGCTGTTTTTT	CAISDGLIRELFF
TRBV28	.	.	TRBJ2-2	TGTGCCAGCAGGCGACACCTTCCAAGGGGTACCGGGGAGCTGTTTTTT	CASRRHLPRGTGELFF
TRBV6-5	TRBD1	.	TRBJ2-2	TGTGCCAGCAGTGGAAATACAGGGGTCACCGGGGAGCTGTTTTTT	CASSGNTGVTGELFF
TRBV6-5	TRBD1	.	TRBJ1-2	TGTGCCAGCAGTCGGAGGGGGCAGCGGAACTATGGCTACACCTTC	CASSRRGQRNYGYTF
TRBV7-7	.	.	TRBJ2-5	TGTGCCAGCAGCTTAGAGGGACGAGGAGAGACCCAGTACTTC	CASSLEGRGETQYF
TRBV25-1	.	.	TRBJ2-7	TGTGCCAGCAGGATCGGTAGCGACTACGAGCAGTACTTC	CASRIGSDYEQYF
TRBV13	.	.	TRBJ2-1	TGTGCCAGCAGCTTACGGAGGGGTTCCTACAATGAGCAGTTCTTC	CASSLRRGSYNEQFF
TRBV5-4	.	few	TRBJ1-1	TGTGCCAGCAGCTTGGGCGACAGAAAGAACACTGAAGCTTTCTTT	CASSLGDRKNTEAFF
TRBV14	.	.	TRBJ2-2	TGTGCCAGCAGCCTACAAGCAAACACCGGGGAGCTGTTTTTT	CASSLQANTGELFF
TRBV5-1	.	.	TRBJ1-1	TGCGCCAGCAGCCCCCGGGCAGGTCCAGCCACTGAAGCTTTCTTT	CASSPRAGPATEAFF
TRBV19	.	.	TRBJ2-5	TGTGCCAGTAGTCCCGTCAAGGGGGAATCACAAGAGACCCAGTACTTC	CASSPVKGESQETQYF
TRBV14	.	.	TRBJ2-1	TGTGCCAGCAGCCCCTTGCGAGACAATGAGCAGTTCTTC	CASSPLRDNEQFF
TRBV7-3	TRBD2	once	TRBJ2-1	TGTGCCAGCAGCTTACTCCCTAAAGCGGGAGACTCCTACAATGAGCAGTTCTTC	CASSLLPKAGDSYNEQFF
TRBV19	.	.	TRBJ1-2	TGTGCCAGTAGTATCGGGGCTTCCACCTCGGGTGGCTACACCTTC	CASSIGASTSGGYTF
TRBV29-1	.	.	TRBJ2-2	TGCAGCGTTGATCCCAACACAGGAGCCGGGGAGCTGTTTTTT	CSVDPNTGAGELFF
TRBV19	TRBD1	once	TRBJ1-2	TGTGCCAGTAGTCCAAACCCGGGACAGAGGGACTATGGCTACACCTTC	CASSPNPGQRDYGYTF
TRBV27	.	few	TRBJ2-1	TGTGCCAGCAGATCGGAGGACGGTACCTACAATGAGCAGTTCTTC	CASRSEDGTYNEQFF
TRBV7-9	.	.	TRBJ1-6	TGTGCCAGCAGCTTACGTCCGGCAGGGAACAATTCACCCCTCCACTTT	CASSLRPAGNNSPLHF
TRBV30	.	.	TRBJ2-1	TGTGCCTGGAGTGTACTAGGTGAGGGGCCCCCAGCGCCGTTCTTC	CAWSVLGEGPPAPFF
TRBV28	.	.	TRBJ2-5	TGTGCCAGCAGTCAAACGGGACGAGAGACCCAGTACTTC	CASSQTGRETQYF
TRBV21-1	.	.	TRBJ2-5	TGTGCCAGCAGCAAAACGAGGGAGGTACGGCAAGAGACCCAGTACTTC	CASSKTREVRQETQYF
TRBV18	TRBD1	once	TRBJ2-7	TGTGCCAGCTCACAATCAGGACAGGGGAGGGAGCAGTACTTC	CASSQSGQGREQYF
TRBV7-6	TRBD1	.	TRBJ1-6	TGTGCCAGCAGCTTAGGGACAGGGGAAAATTCACCCCTCCACTTT	CASSLGTGENSPLHF
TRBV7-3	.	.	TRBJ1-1	TGTGCCAGCAGCTTATCAGAGAACACTGAAGCTTTCTTT	CASSLSENTEAFF
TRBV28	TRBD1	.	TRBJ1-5	TGTGCCAGCATTCCTTCCTGGTTCCGGTTCGTGGGACAGTCCGACACGAATCAGCCCCAGCATTTT	CASIPSWFRFVGQSDTNQPQHF
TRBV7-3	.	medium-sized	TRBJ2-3	TGTGCCAGCAGCCATACAGGGTTCACAGATACGCAGTATTTT	CASSHTGFTDTQYF
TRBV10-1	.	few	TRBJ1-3	TGCGCCAGCAGTGAGTCTGGGGGCTCTGGAAACACCATATATTTT	CASSESGGSGNTIYF
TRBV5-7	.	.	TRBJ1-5	TGTGCCAGCAGCTTTATGACGAGCAATCAGCCCCAGCATTTT	CASSFMTSNQPQHF
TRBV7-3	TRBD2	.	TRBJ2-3	TGTGCCAGCAGCCCCACCGGGACTACCACAGATACGCAGTATTTT	CASSPTGTTTDTQYF
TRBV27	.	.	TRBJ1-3	TGTGCCAGCAGTTTGGGATATGGAAACACCATATATTTT	CASSLGYGNTIYF
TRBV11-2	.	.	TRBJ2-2	TGTGCCAGCAGCAGAAGATCCTTGCGGGGGCGGGGGACCGGGGAGCTGTTTTTT	CASSRRSLRGRGTGELFF
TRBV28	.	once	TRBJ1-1	TGTGCCAGCACATTACCCCACGGGGGAATCGAAGAAGCTTTCTTT	CASTLPHGGIEEAFF
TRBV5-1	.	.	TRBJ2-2	TGCGCCAGCAGCTTGGTGTTGGGGGCGTCTAGCACCGGGGAGCTGTTTTTT	CASSLVLGASSTGELFF
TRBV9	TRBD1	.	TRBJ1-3	TGTGCCAGCAGCACAGGGGACAGGGGGAACACCATATATTTT	CASSTGDRGNTIYF
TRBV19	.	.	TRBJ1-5	TGTGCCAGTAGTTGGGGGCAAAATCAGCCCCAGCATTTT	CASSWGQNQPQHF
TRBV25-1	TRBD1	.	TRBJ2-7	TGTGCCAGCAGTGGCTCGAACAGGGGGAACTACGAGCAGTACTTC	CASSGSNRGNYEQYF
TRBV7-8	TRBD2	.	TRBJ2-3	TGTGCCAGCAGCTTAAGGGTGCGGGGGGCCGGCACAGATACGCAATATTTT	CASSLRVRGAGTDTQYF
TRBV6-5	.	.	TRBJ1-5	TGTGCCAGCAGGACCGGGGGGGGAGGGACTCAGCCCCAGCATTTT	CASRTGGGGTQPQHF
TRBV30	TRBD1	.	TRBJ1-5	TGTGCCTGGAGCGAGGGCCTTGACAGGGGAAGGAATCAGCCCCAGCATTTT	CAWSEGLDRGRNQPQHF
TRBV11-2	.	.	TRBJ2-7	TGTGCCAGCAGCTCCATTGGACATAACTCCTACGAGCAGTACTTC	CASSSIGHNSYEQYF
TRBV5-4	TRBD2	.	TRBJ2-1	TGTGCCAGCAGCTTGGCCCCGACTAGCGGGCCCTACAATGAGCAGTTCTTC	CASSLAPTSGPYNEQFF
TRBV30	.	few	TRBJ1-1	TGTGCCTGGAGTAGGTACACTGAAGCTTTCTTT	CAWSRYTEAFF